The 7 T cell receptor beta chains in this list originate from one sample, sequenced in a study of T cells after yellow fever vaccination. From the 5' RACE reads, TCRdb called clonotypes with MiXCR, one entry per CDR3 protein. The data show over 120,000 distinct CDR3 sequences, under 8% seen once. Sequencing was performed on CD4+ T cells sorted from PBMCs, taken 10 days after the yellow fever booster vaccination. The receptors shown here come from a man aged 25-45 years who received the YFV17D yellow fever vaccine.

This clonotype was recorded at least ten times. The rearrangement joins TRBV7-2 to TRBJ2-7, with TRBD1 as a possible D gene (6 bases). V lost 5 bases and J 3 bases, leaving 11 bases between the germline ends. Germline V gene data show CDR1 as SGHTA and CDR2 as FQGNSA. The CDR3 is 13 amino acids. The CDR3 nucleotides are TGTGCCAGCAGCCCCGGACAGATCTACGAGCAGTACTTC. This codes for CASSPGQIYEQYF.

This clonotype was seen only a few times. V gene TRBV7-2 combines with J gene TRBJ2-3; 9 bases fit TRBD2. V lost 4 bases to trimming and J lost 2 bases; unmatched junction nucleotides: 4. This CDR3 has 15 amino acids. CDR1 SGHTA and CDR2 FQGNSA come from the germline V gene. CDR3 sequence reads: CASSSSGRNTDTQYF. The CDR3, as DNA: TGTGCCAGCAGCTCCAGCGGGAGGAACACAGATACGCAGTATTTT.

This clonotype was observed a few times. The chain is built from TRBV5-4 and TRBJ2-7; 16 bases line up with TRBD2. The V gene's germline CDR1 is SGHNT and CDR2 YYREEE (reference sequence). After removal of 4 bases from V and 4 bases from J, the junction contained 8 bases not matched to a gene. This CDR3 contains 17 residues. In DNA form, the CDR3 reads TGTGCCAGCAGCGTGGGACTAGCGGGAGGGGGAGTTTACGAGCAGTACTTC. Protein: CASSVGLAGGGVYEQYF.

This clonotype was counted at least ten times. The chain has TRBV5-1 and TRBJ1-1; D not resolved. Between the trimmed V and J ends, which lost 6 bases and 6 bases, there was a span of 12 bases. The CDR3 spans 12 residues. Germline lookup yields CDR1 SGHRS and CDR2 YFSETQ. The CDR3 DNA reads TGCGCCAGCATTTCCAGGACTTCTGAAGCTTTCTTT. Amino acid sequence: CASISRTSEAFF.

This clonotype was seen a handful of times. The rearrangement joins TRBV2 to TRBJ2-5; TRBD2 matches 12 bases. This CDR3 is 15 amino acids long. After removal of 6 bases from V and 4 bases from J, the junction contained 6 bases not matched to a gene. Germline values: CDR1 SNHLY, CDR2 FYNNEI. The CDR3 DNA sequence: TGTGCCAGCAGCTGGCTAGCGGGAGGGGGAGAGACCCAGTACTTC. It encodes CASSWLAGGGETQYF. Together with reference TRBV2 and TRBJ2-5, the CDR3 gives the full variable domain: EPEVTQTPSHQVTQMGQEVILRCVPISNHLYFYWYRQILGQKVEFLVSFYNNEISEKSEIFDDQFSVERPDGSNFTLKIRSTKLEDSAMYFCASSWLAGGGETQYFGPGTRLLVL.

This clonotype was observed at least ten times. In DNA, the CDR3 is TGTGCCAGCAGGGAAATCAATGAGCAGTTCTTC. Protein: CASREINEQFF. The J gene is TRBJ2-1, the V gene TRBV7-9; no firm D call. The V end was cut by 6 bases, the J end by 6 bases, with 6 bases between. Germline CDR1 and CDR2: SEHNR and FQNEAQ (reference sequence). The CDR3 extends over 11 amino acids.

Ten or more counts support this clonotype. The chain is built from TRBV20-1 and TRBJ2-7; the match to TRBD1 covers 7 bases. The germline V gene encodes CDR1 DFQATT and CDR2 SNEGSKA (reference sequence). The V segment lost 5 bases and the J segment 3 bases; nucleotides outside the gene matches: 10. CDR3 size: 14 residues. CDR3 protein: CSAWGTASNYEQYF. The CDR3, as DNA: TGCAGTGCTTGGGGGACAGCGAGTAACTACGAGCAGTACTTC.